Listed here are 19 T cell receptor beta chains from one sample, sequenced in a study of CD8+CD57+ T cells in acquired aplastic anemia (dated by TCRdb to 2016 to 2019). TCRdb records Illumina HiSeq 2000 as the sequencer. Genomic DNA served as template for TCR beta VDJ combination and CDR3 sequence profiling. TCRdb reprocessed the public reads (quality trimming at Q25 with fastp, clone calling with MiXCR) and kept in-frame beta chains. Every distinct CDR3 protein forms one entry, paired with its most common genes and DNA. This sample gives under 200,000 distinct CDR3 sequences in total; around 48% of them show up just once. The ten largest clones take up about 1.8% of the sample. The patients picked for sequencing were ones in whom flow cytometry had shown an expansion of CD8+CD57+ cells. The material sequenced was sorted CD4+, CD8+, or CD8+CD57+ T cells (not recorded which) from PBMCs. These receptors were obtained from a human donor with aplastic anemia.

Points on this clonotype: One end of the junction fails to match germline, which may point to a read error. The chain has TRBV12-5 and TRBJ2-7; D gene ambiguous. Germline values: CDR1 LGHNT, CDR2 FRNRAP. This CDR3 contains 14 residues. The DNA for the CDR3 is TGTGCTGGTGGTTTGGACGCGAGCTCCTACGAGCAGTACTTC. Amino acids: CAGGLDASSYEQYF.

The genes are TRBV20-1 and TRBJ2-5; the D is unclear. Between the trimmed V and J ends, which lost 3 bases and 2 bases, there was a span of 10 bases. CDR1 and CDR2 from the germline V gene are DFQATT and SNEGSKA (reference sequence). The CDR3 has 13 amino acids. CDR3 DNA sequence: TGCAGTGCTAGTGGCGGAAAACAAGAGACCCAGTACTTC. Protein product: CSASGGKQETQYF.

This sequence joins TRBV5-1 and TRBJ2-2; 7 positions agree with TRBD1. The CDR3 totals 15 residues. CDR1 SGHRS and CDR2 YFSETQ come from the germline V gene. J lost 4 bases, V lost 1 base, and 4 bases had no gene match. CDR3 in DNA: TGCGCCAGCAGCTTGATGGCAGGGGGCACCGGGGAGCTGTTTTTT. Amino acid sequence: CASSLMAGGTGELFF.

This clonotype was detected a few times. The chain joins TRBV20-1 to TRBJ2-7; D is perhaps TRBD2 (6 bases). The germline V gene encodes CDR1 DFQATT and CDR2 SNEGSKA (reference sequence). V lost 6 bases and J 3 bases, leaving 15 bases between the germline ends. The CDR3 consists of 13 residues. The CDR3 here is CSADGTENYEQYF. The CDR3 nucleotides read TGCAGTGCCGACGGGACTGAAAACTACGAGCAGTACTTC.

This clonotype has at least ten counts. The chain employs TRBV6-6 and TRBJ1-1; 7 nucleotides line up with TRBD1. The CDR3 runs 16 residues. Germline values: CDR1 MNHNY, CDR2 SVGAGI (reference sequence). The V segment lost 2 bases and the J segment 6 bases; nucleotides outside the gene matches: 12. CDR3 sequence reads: CASSYESLNRGAEAFF. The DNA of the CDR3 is TGTGCCAGCAGTTACGAAAGTCTAAACAGGGGCGCTGAAGCTTTCTTT.

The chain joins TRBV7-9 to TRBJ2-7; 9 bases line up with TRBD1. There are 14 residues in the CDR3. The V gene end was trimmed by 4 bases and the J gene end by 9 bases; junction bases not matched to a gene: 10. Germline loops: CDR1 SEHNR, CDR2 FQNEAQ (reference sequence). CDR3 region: CASSSPDRGRGQYF. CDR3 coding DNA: TGTGCCAGCAGCTCGCCGGACAGGGGAAGGGGGCAGTACTTC.

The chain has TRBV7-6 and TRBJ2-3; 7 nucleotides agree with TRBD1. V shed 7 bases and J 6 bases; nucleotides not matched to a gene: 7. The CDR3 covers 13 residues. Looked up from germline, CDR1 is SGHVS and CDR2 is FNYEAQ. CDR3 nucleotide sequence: TGTGCCAGCACAGACAGGGCAGGCGATACGCAGTATTTT. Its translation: CASTDRAGDTQYF.

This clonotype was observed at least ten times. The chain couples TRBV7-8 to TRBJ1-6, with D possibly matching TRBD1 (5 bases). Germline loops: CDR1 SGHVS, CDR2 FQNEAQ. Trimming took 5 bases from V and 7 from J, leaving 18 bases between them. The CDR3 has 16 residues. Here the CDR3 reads CASSAEGRGRNSPLHF. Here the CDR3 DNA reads TGTGCCAGCAGCGCCGAAGGAAGGGGTCGGAATTCACCCCTCCACTTT.

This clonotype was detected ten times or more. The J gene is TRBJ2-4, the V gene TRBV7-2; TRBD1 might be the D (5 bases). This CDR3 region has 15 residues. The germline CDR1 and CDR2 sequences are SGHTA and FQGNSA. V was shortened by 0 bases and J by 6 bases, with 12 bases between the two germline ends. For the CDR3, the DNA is TGTGCCAGCAGCTTAGCGTCGACCCAGGGAAACATTCAGTACTTC. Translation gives CASSLASTQGNIQYF.

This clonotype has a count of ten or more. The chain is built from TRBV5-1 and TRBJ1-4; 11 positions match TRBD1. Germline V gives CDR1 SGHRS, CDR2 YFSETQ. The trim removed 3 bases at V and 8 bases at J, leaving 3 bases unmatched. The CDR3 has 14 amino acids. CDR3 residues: CASSWTGGREKLFF. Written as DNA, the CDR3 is TGCGCCAGCAGCTGGACAGGGGGCAGGGAAAAACTGTTTTTT.

The CDR3 DNA reads as TGTGCCAGCAGCTCACGCTTGGCGGCAGATACGCAGTATTTT. Its protein product is CASSSRLAADTQYF. The gene calls are TRBV5-4 and TRBJ2-3, with unresolved D. The V end was cut by 3 bases, the J end by 4 bases, with 12 bases between. The germline CDR1 and CDR2 sequences are SGHNT and YYREEE (reference sequence). The CDR3 is made up of 14 amino acids. Full variable domain (outside the CDR3, taken from reference TRBV5-4 and TRBJ2-3): ETGVTQSPTHLIKTRGQQVTLRCSSQSGHNTVSWYQQALGQGPQFIFQYYREEENGRGNFPPRFSGLQFPNYSSELNVNALELDDSALYLCASSSRLAADTQYFGPGTRLTVL.

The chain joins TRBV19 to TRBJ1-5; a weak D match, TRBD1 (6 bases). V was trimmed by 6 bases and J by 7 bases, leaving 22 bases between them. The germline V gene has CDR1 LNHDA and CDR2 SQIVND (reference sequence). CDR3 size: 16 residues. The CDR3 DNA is TGTGCCAGTAGATTGGGGGCGGGGATGGCCGGGCAGCCCCAGCATTTT. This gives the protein CASRLGAGMAGQPQHF.

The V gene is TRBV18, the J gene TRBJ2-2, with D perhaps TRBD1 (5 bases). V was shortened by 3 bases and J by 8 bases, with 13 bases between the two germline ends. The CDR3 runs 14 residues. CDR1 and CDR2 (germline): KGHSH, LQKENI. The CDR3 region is CASSPLQVFGELFF. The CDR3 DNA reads TGTGCCAGCTCACCTCTACAGGTTTTTGGGGAGCTGTTTTTT.

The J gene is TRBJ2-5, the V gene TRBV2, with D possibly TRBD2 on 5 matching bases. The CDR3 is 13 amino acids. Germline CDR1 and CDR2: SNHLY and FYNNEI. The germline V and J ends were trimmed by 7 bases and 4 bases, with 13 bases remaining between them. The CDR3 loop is CASNRIEGETQYF. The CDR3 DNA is TGTGCCAGCAACCGAATTGAGGGAGAGACCCAGTACTTC.

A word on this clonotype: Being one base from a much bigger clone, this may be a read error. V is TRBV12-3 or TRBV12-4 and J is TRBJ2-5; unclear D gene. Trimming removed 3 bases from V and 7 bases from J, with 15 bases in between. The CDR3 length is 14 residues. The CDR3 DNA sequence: TGTGCCAGCAGTTTGCGGCAGGCATTGGTGACCCAGTACTTC. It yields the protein CASSLRQALVTQYF.

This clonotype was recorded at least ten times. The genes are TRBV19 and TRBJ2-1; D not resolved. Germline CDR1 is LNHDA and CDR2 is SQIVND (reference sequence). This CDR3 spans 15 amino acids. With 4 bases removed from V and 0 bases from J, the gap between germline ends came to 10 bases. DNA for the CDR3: TGTGCCAGTAGTACAGACTCCGGCTCCTACAATGAGCAGTTCTTC. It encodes CASSTDSGSYNEQFF.

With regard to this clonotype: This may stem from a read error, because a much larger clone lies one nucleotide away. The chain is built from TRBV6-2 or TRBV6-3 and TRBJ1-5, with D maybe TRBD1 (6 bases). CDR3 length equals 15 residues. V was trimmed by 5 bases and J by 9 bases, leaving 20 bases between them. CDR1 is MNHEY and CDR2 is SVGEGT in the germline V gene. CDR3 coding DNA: TGTGCCAGCAGTCTACAGGGATCCCTTTATCGGCCCCAGCATTTT. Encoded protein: CASSLQGSLYRPQHF.

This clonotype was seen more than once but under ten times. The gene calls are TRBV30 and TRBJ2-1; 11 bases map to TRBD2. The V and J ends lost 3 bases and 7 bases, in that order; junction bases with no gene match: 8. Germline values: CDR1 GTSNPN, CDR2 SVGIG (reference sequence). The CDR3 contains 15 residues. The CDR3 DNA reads TGTGCCTGGAGCCCCTTTAGCGGGAGGGGGAATGAGCAGTTCTTC. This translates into CAWSPFSGRGNEQFF. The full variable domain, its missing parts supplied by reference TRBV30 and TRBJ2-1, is SQTIHQWPATLVQPVGSPLSLECTVEGTSNPNLYWYRQAAGRGLQLLFYSVGIGQISSEVPQNLSASRPQDRQFILSSKKLLLSDSGFYLCAWSPFSGRGNEQFFGPGTRLTVL.

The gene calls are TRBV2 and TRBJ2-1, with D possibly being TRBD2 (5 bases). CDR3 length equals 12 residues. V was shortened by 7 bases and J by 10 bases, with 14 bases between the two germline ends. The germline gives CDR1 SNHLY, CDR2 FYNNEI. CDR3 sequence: CASMAARREQFF. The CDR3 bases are TGTGCCAGCATGGCCGCCAGGAGGGAGCAGTTCTTC.